The 32 T cell receptor beta chains listed next were all sequenced from one sample in a study of cytomegalovirus exposure and HLA in healthy donors. This PCR relied on a set of 60 Vbeta primers and 13 Jbeta primers. The table came from immunoSEQ multiplex PCR; TCRdb's copy has only in-frame clones and leaves some out. The top ten hold about 12% of the sample, which has tens of thousands of clones, roughly four fifths seen once. The sample comprised PBMCs. The receptors derive from a male donor in good health and CMV-seropositive.

In its sample, this clone was seen once. A read error may produce the germline difference seen at one junction end. The V and J genes are TRBV7-9 and TRBJ1-3; TRBD1 aligns across 10 bases. Germline V gene lookup returns CDR1 SEHNR and CDR2 FQNEAQ (reference sequence). The CDR3 is 16 residues long. In DNA, the CDR3 is TGTTCCAGCAGCTCACGCTGGACAGGGGGAGGAAACACCATATATTTT. It codes for CSSSSRWTGGGNTIYF.

This chain joins TRBV9 and TRBJ2-3; 7 nucleotides align to TRBD2. J gave up 5 bases and V 6 bases, and 9 bases lay outside the gene matches. Germline CDR1 SGDLS, CDR2 YYNGEE. CDR3 length: 14 residues. CDR3 DNA: TGTGCCAGCAATGGCGGGAGAGAAATAGATACGCAGTATTTT. It specifies CASNGGREIDTQYF.

This chain joins TRBV18 and TRBJ2-3, with TRBD1 identical over 7 bases. There are 15 residues in the CDR3. Per germline, CDR1 KGHSH and CDR2 LQKENI. V shed 3 bases, J shed 0 bases, and the junction held 3 bases outside the gene matches. The CDR3 DNA reads as TGTGCCAGCTCACCCCGGACAGGTAGCACAGATACGCAGTATTTT. Its translation is CASSPRTGSTDTQYF.

The V gene is TRBV6-1, the J gene TRBJ2-2; 8 nucleotides agree with TRBD1. With 6 bases clipped from V and 1 base from J, the junction kept 1 base outside the gene matches. In germline, CDR1 is MNHNS, CDR2 SASEGT. This CDR3 has 14 amino acids. The CDR3 coding sequence is TGTGCCAGCAGAGGGACAGGGAACACCGGGGAGCTGTTTTTT. Encoded protein: CASRGTGNTGELFF.

This clone was counted a single time. The chain uses TRBV30 and TRBJ2-1; TRBD2 agrees at 9 bases. Germline trimming cut 3 bases from V and 0 bases from J; bases unmatched to any gene: 6. The germline gives CDR1 GTSNPN, CDR2 SVGIG (reference sequence). There are 16 residues in the CDR3. CDR3 region: CAWRLTSGTSYNEQFF. The CDR3 coding sequence is TGTGCCTGGAGACTGACTAGCGGAACCTCCTACAATGAGCAGTTCTTC.

The rearrangement links TRBV5-1 to TRBJ2-1, with 8 bases lining up with TRBD2. J lost 6 bases, V lost 4 bases, and 15 bases had no gene match. The germline gives CDR1 SGHRS, CDR2 YFSETQ. The CDR3 has 17 residues. CDR3 coding DNA: TGCGCCAGCAGCACAGGACTAGCCCTTGGTTTTGGCAATGAGCAGTTCTTC. This translates into CASSTGLALGFGNEQFF. Supplemented by reference TRBV5-1 and TRBJ2-1, the full variable domain reads KAGVTQTPRYLIKTRGQQVTLSCSPISGHRSVSWYQQTPGQGLQFLFEYFSETQRNKGNFPGRFSGRQFSNSRSEMNVSTLELGDSALYLCASSTGLALGFGNEQFFGPGTRLTVL.

CDR3 in amino acids: CASSLFQGTEAFF. CDR3 nucleotide sequence: TGTGCCAGCAGTTTATTCCAGGGGACTGAAGCTTTCTTT. This chain links TRBV28 with TRBJ1-1, with D possibly matching TRBD1 (6 bases). Germline V CDR1 and CDR2: MDHEN, SYDVKM. This CDR3 has 13 residues. Trimming removed 1 base from V and 5 bases from J, with 8 bases in between.

V is TRBV5-1 and J is TRBJ2-7; 14 bases match TRBD2. The CDR3 is 15 amino acids. Germline V lookup: CDR1 SGHRS, CDR2 YFSETQ. The J segment lost 4 bases and the V segment lost 4 bases, leaving 4 bases of the junction unmatched. CDR3 loop: CASSRGTSGGYEQYF. In nucleotides, the CDR3 is TGCGCCAGCAGCCGTGGGACTAGCGGGGGATACGAGCAGTACTTC.

This clone was counted only a few times. The J gene is TRBJ2-2, the V gene TRBV6-5; tentative D call: TRBD1 (6 bases). The CDR3 totals 14 residues. Trimming stripped 6 bases from V and 3 bases from J, with 11 bases between. The germline V gene has CDR1 MNHEY and CDR2 SVGAGI. Here the CDR3 reads CASSPRQDTGELFF. The CDR3, as DNA: TGTGCCAGCAGCCCCAGACAGGACACCGGGGAGCTGTTTTTT.

The J gene is TRBJ2-4, the V gene TRBV6-1, with D tentatively TRBD2 (6 bases). Germline V CDR1 and CDR2: MNHNS, SASEGT. The CDR3 runs to 19 residues. V was trimmed by 0 bases and J by 1 base, leaving 19 bases between them. The CDR3 DNA sequence: TGTGCCAGCAGTGAAGCGCTTCGGGTTAGCGGTGATGCCAAAAACATTCAGTACTTC. This gives the protein CASSEALRVSGDAKNIQYF.

The J gene is TRBJ2-2, the V gene TRBV5-4; TRBD2 matches 12 bases. V lost 4 bases and J lost 11; bases outside the gene matches: 6. Germline V gives CDR1 SGHNT, CDR2 YYREEE (reference sequence). There are 14 residues in the CDR3. This CDR3 reads CASSPGTSGRELFF. CDR3 nucleotides: TGTGCCAGCAGCCCCGGGACTAGCGGGCGCGAGCTGTTTTTT.

This clone appeared a single time. The chain is built from TRBV5-1 and TRBJ2-1; 8 nucleotides agree with TRBD2. The germline gives CDR1 SGHRS, CDR2 YFSETQ. The CDR3 runs 15 residues. J lost 10 bases, V lost 4 bases, and 13 bases had no gene match. CDR3 coding DNA: TGCGCCAGCAGCCACCGAGCGGGAGACCTCAGGGAGCAGTTCTTC. This codes for CASSHRAGDLREQFF.

The gene calls are TRBV6-6 and TRBJ2-3; D possibly corresponds to TRBD1 (6 bases). V shed 0 bases and J shed 3 bases, with 10 bases lying between them. Germline assignment: CDR1 MNHNY and CDR2 SVGAGI (reference sequence). CDR3 size: 15 residues. CDR3 sequence: CASSYSPRGTDTQYF. As DNA, the CDR3 is TGTGCCAGCAGTTACTCCCCAAGGGGGACAGATACGCAGTATTTT.

This clone came up a few times. The chain recombines TRBV18 with TRBJ2-5, with 7 bases matching TRBD2. Judging by the DNA end, TRBJ2-7 fits better; the J call may be wrong. Germline V gene sequence: CDR1 KGHSH, CDR2 LQKENI. The CDR3 length is 15 residues. The CDR3 loop is CASSPRLAAAYEQYF. CDR3 nucleotide sequence: TGTGCCAGCTCACCCCGACTAGCCGCCGCCTACGAGCAGTACTTC.

Comment on this clone: Other DNA sequences in the same sample also yield this CDR3. The chain recombines TRBV6-1 with TRBJ1-2; D gene uncertain. V lost 6 bases and J 2 bases, leaving 13 bases between the germline ends. This CDR3 contains 14 residues. CDR1 and CDR2 (germline): MNHNS, SASEGT. This chain's CDR3 is CASSEPRQNYGYTF. CDR3 nucleotides: TGTGCCAGCAGCGAGCCGAGGCAGAACTATGGCTACACCTTC.

This clone appeared a few times. The V gene is TRBV11-2, the J gene TRBJ2-7, with 11 bases identical to TRBD2. The CDR3 loop spans 15 amino acids. J lost 0 bases, V lost 5 bases, and 3 bases had no gene match. Per the germline V gene, CDR1 is SGHAT and CDR2 is FQNNGV. CDR3 amino acids: CASSLSGGDSYEQYF. The CDR3 DNA follows: TGTGCCAGCAGCCTTAGCGGGGGGGACTCCTACGAGCAGTACTTC.

The CDR3 bases are TGTGCCAGTAGCGCAGGCTGGCAGCCCCAGCATTTT. Protein sequence: CASSAGWQPQHF. This chain uses TRBV19 with TRBJ1-5; D gene ambiguous. This CDR3 has 12 amino acids. Trimming shortened V by 6 bases and J by 7 bases, and 10 bases separated the two germline ends. Germline values: CDR1 LNHDA, CDR2 SQIVND (reference sequence).

The rearrangement uses TRBV4-1 and TRBJ2-7; possibly TRBD2 for D (6 bases). Trimming removed 1 base from V and 7 bases from J, with 14 bases in between. There are 14 residues in the CDR3. Germline loops: CDR1 MGHRA, CDR2 YSYEKL. CDR3 nucleotides: TGCGCCAGCAGCCAAGGTGAGGGGACTGAAGAGCAGTACTTC. Encoded protein: CASSQGEGTEEQYF.

This clone appeared once. The chain has TRBV7-9 and TRBJ2-7, with D possibly TRBD2 on 6 matching bases. The germline V gene has CDR1 SEHNR and CDR2 FQNEAQ (reference sequence). The CDR3 covers 16 residues. The ends were cut back, 4 bases at V and 2 bases at J, with 18 bases in the middle. The CDR3 region is CASSSRMPGLPYEQYF. DNA of the CDR3: TGTGCCAGCAGCTCTCGGATGCCGGGACTCCCCTACGAGCAGTACTTC.

The V and J genes are TRBV7-9 and TRBJ2-4, with a weak D call TRBD2 (5 bases). This CDR3 comprises 17 residues. V gave up 5 bases and J gave up 1 base, with 18 bases separating them. Germline V gives CDR1 SEHNR, CDR2 FQNEAQ (reference sequence). The CDR3 bases are TGTGCCAGCAGCCAGCATAGCGCTCCTTTGGCCAAAAACATTCAGTACTTC. Translating it yields CASSQHSAPLAKNIQYF.

This rearrangement joins TRBV7-9 to TRBJ1-4; D is perhaps TRBD1 (5 bases). With 0 bases removed from V and 8 bases from J, the gap between germline ends came to 16 bases. Germline CDR1 SEHNR, CDR2 FQNEAQ (reference sequence). CDR3 size: 16 residues. DNA of the CDR3: TGTGCCAGCAGCTTAGCGTTCGGGGGGGGTTACGAAAAACTGTTTTTT. Protein product: CASSLAFGGGYEKLFF. The whole variable domain, remainder taken from reference TRBV7-9 and TRBJ1-4, is DTGVSQNPRHKITKRGQNVTFRCDPISEHNRLYWYRQTLGQGPEFLTYFQNEAQLEKSRLLSDRFSAERPKGSFSTLEIQRTEQGDSAMYLCASSLAFGGGYEKLFFGSGTQLSVL.

The rearrangement links TRBV6-5 to TRBJ1-5, with a possible D match to TRBD1 (6 bases). The CDR3 spans 15 residues. V was cut by 5 bases and J by 2 bases, with 13 bases left in between. Germline V CDR1 and CDR2: MNHEY, SVGAGI. The CDR3 loop is CASSPTGRGNQPQHF. The CDR3 DNA reads as TGTGCCAGCAGTCCGACAGGCCGCGGCAATCAGCCCCAGCATTTT.

This clone was seen a single time. The gene calls are TRBV30 and TRBJ1-4, with 12 bases aligning to TRBD1. After removal of 5 bases from V and 4 bases from J, the junction contained 11 bases not matched to a gene. The CDR3 has 17 residues. Germline V gives CDR1 GTSNPN, CDR2 SVGIG (reference sequence). DNA for the CDR3: TGTGCCTGGGCTATCCGGGACAGGGGGCTGGTTAATGAAAAACTGTTTTTT. Translated: CAWAIRDRGLVNEKLFF.

This rearrangement joins TRBV15 to TRBJ1-5, with a possible D match to TRBD1 (5 bases). The V and J ends lost 9 bases and 0 bases respectively, with 15 bases between them. This CDR3 contains 15 residues. In germline, CDR1 is LNHNV, CDR2 YYDKDF (reference sequence). CDR3 residues: CATDTGSNSNQPQHF. In DNA, the CDR3 is TGTGCCACGGACACCGGATCCAATAGCAATCAGCCCCAGCATTTT.

The chain carries TRBV9 and TRBJ2-3; D is perhaps TRBD2 (6 bases). The CDR3 contains 16 residues. Germline values: CDR1 SGDLS, CDR2 YYNGEE. V was pared by 5 bases and J by 3 bases, with 19 bases between. CDR3 coding DNA: TGTGCCAGCAGTCTCTCCGGGGGAGGAGGGACAGATACGCAGTATTTT. It translates to CASSLSGGGGTDTQYF.

The chain carries TRBV19 and TRBJ1-5, with D possibly matching TRBD1 (6 bases). The CDR3 loop spans 14 amino acids. The V end was cut by 7 bases, the J end by 4 bases, with 14 bases between. Germline V gene sequence: CDR1 LNHDA, CDR2 SQIVND (reference sequence). The CDR3, as DNA: TGTGCCAGTAAGAGACAGGCAGGTAATCAGCCCCAGCATTTT. Its protein is CASKRQAGNQPQHF.

This clone was picked up one time. The rearrangement uses TRBV30 and TRBJ2-7; D perhaps matches TRBD1 (5 bases). Deletions cut 8 bases from V and 0 bases from J, with 11 bases between. This CDR3 comprises 12 residues. Germline V CDR1 and CDR2: GTSNPN, SVGIG (reference sequence). For the CDR3, the DNA is TGTGCCGGACAATCCAGCTCCTACGAGCAGTACTTC. Its protein is CAGQSSSYEQYF.

The chain has TRBV19 and TRBJ1-3, with D possibly matching TRBD1 (5 bases). Germline loops: CDR1 LNHDA, CDR2 SQIVND (reference sequence). V was pared by 11 bases and J by 3 bases, with 17 bases between. This CDR3 comprises 14 residues. The CDR3 DNA sequence: TGTGCCGTGGGGGGTGCTTTGCGTGGAAACACCATATATTTT. This sequence encodes CAVGGALRGNTIYF.

This chain connects TRBV7-3 to TRBJ2-3; 8 bases are a match to TRBD2. This CDR3 has 15 residues. Germline trimming cut 0 bases from V and 3 bases from J; bases unmatched to any gene: 2. CDR1 and CDR2 (germline): SGHTA, FQGTGA. CDR3: CASSLTLAVTDTQYF. Here the CDR3 DNA reads TGTGCCAGCAGCTTAACACTAGCGGTAACAGATACGCAGTATTTT.

The chain combines TRBV12-5 with TRBJ1-1; the match to TRBD1 covers 9 bases. The CDR3 has 14 residues. Per the germline V gene, CDR1 is LGHNT and CDR2 is FRNRAP. With V trimmed by 4 bases and J by 4 bases, 4 bases remained unmatched. In nucleotides, the CDR3 is TGTGCTAGTGGTTCCGGACAGGGGAGCACTGAAGCTTTCTTT. Translation: CASGSGQGSTEAFF. The entire variable domain, with the rest obtained from reference TRBV12-5 and TRBJ1-1, is as follows: DARVTQTPRHKVTEMGQEVTMRCQPILGHNTVFWYRQTMMQGLELLAYFRNRAPLDDSGMPKDRFSAEMPDATLATLKIQPSEPRDSAVYFCASGSGQGSTEAFFGQGTRLTVV.

This clone was observed a handful of times. V and J are TRBV9 and TRBJ1-5, with TRBD1 matching over 7 bases. CDR3 length: 17 amino acids. The J segment lost 1 base and the V segment lost 1 base, leaving 8 bases of the junction unmatched. Germline loops: CDR1 SGDLS, CDR2 YYNGEE. The CDR3 loop is CASSVFRDSLSNQPQHF. CDR3 in DNA: TGTGCCAGCAGCGTATTCCGGGACAGTCTGAGCAATCAGCCCCAGCATTTT.

The CDR3 DNA follows: TGTGCCAGCAGCGGCAGAGGGGGACTAGCGGGGGCCGGGGAGCTGTTTTTT. Translating it yields CASSGRGGLAGAGELFF. The V call is TRBV9, the J call TRBJ2-2; TRBD2 matches 14 bases. Per germline, CDR1 SGDLS and CDR2 YYNGEE. V was pared by 3 bases and J by 6 bases, with 7 bases of the junction left unmatched. The CDR3 is 17 residues long.